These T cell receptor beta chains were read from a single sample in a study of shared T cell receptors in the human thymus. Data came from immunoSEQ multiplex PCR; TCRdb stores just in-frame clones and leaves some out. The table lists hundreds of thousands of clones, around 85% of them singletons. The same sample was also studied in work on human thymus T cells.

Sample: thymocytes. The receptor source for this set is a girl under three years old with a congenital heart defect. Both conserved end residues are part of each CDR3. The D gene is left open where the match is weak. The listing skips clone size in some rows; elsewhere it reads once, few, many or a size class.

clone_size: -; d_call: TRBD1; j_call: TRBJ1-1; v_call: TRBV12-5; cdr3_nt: TGTGCTAGTGGCCTAGACAGGGATGGCATGAACACTGAAGCTTTCTTT; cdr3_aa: CASGLDRDGMNTEAFF
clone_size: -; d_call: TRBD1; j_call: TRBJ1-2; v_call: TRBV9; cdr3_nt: TGTGCCAGCAGCTTCACCGGGACAGCCCTTGGAGGCTACACCTTC; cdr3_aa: CASSFTGTALGGYTF
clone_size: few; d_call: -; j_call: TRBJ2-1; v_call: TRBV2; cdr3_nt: TGTGCCAGCCGCCAACCGGACTTAAACTTCAATGAGCAGTTCTTC; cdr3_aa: CASRQPDLNFNEQFF
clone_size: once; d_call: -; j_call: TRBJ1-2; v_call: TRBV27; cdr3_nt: TGTGCCAGCAGTTTATCGCGGGGACCAAACTATGGCTACACCTTC; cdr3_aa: CASSLSRGPNYGYTF
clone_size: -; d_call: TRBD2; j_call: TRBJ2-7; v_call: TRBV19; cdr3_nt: TGTGCCAGTAGTATATACCGCCCTCAGACTAGCGGGGAGACCTACGAGCAGTACTTC; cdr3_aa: CASSIYRPQTSGETYEQYF
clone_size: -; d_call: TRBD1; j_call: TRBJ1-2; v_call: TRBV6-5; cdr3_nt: TGTGCCAGCAGTCGAAGACAGGGCGAAGGCTACACCTTC; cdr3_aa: CASSRRQGEGYTF
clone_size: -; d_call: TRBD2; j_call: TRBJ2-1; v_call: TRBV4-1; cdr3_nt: TGCGCCAGCAGCCAACGGGCTTCGAGCGGGGGGCCCGACAATGAGCAGTTCTTC; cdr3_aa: CASSQRASSGGPDNEQFF
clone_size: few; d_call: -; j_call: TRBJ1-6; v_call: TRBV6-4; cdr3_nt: TGTGCCAGCAGTGACTCCCCAGGGGCCTATAATTCACCCCTCCACTTT; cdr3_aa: CASSDSPGAYNSPLHF
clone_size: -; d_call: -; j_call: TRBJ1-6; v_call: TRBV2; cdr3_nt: TGTGCCAGCAGTGGATACTCATTTAGCTCCTATAATTCACCCCTCCACTTT; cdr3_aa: CASSGYSFSSYNSPLHF
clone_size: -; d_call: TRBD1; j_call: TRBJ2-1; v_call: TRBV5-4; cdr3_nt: TGTGCCAGCAGCTTGGACAGGGGGGTAACGGGCTTTTACAATGAGCAGTTCTTC; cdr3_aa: CASSLDRGVTGFYNEQFF
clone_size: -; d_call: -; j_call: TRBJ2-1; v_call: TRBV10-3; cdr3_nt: TGTGCCATCAGCAGCGGGGACAGGTACTATGAGCAGTTCTTC; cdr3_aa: CAISSGDRYYEQFF
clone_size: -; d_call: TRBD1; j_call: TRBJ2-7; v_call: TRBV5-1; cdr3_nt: TGCGCCAGCAGAGTCGGGGGACAGGGGACTTCCTACGAGCAGTACTTC; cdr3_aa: CASRVGGQGTSYEQYF
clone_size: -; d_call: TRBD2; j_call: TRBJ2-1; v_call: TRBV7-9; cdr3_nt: TGTGCCAGCAGCCCATCGGGACTAGCGGGGGGGTCCCAGTTCTTC; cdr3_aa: CASSPSGLAGGSQFF
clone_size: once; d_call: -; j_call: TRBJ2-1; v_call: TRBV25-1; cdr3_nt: TGTGCCAGCAGGGGAAGTTACGGCCGAGCGGATGAGCAGTTCTTC; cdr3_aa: CASRGSYGRADEQFF
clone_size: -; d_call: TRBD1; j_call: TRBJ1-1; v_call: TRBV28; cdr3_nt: TGTGCCAGCAGTTTCCAGGGGGCGGGAGCTTTCTTT; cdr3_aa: CASSFQGAGAFF
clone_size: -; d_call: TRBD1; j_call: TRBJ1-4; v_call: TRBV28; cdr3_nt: TGTGCCAGCAGCACGACAGGGTTGGCCGATCTTAGGGGTCTTGAAAAACTGTTTTTT; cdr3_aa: CASSTTGLADLRGLEKLFF
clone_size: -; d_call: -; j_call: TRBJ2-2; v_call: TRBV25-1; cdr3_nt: TGTGCCAGCAGCAACCCCCGACAGGAGAGCACCGGGGAGCTGTTTTTT; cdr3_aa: CASSNPRQESTGELFF
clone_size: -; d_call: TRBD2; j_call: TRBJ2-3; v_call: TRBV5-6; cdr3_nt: TGTGCCAGCAGCGCCCGACTAGCGGGGACCCCAATGGAGGATACGCAGTATTTT; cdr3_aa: CASSARLAGTPMEDTQYF
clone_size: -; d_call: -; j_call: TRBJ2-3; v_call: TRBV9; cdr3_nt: TGTGCCAGCAGCTCCGCGGGACTCACCACAGATACGCAGTATTTT; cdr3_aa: CASSSAGLTTDTQYF
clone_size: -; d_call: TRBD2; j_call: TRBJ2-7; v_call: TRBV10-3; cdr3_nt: TGTGCCATCAGCGGAAATGAGAGCGGGGGGGCGTACTACGAGCAGTACTTC; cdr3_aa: CAISGNESGGAYYEQYF
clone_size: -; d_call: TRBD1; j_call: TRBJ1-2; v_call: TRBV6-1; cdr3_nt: TGTGCCAGCAGTGCCGATTACAGGGGGCGCGTAAGTGGCTACACCTTC; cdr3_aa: CASSADYRGRVSGYTF
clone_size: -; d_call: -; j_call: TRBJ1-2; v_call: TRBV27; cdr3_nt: TGTGCCAGCAGTCCCGACGGGGAAGTCGGCTATGGCTACACCTTC; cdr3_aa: CASSPDGEVGYGYTF
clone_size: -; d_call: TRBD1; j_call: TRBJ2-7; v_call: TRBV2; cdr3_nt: TGTGCCAGCAGCCCGACCGGGACAGACCTTTACGGGCAGTACTTC; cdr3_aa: CASSPTGTDLYGQYF
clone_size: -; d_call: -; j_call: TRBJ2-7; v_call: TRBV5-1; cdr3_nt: TGCGCCAGCAGCTTATTGGTCTTTCAGGGGAGCCCCTTTAACGAGCAGTACTTC; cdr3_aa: CASSLLVFQGSPFNEQYF
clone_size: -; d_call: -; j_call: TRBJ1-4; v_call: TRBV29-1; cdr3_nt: TGCAGCGTACGGGACACGCTTAATGAAAAACTGTTTTTT; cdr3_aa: CSVRDTLNEKLFF
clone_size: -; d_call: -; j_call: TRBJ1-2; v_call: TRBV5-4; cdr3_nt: TGTGCCAGCAGCTCAGGGCCCCGAGGTTCCCGGGGGGGCTACACCTTC; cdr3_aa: CASSSGPRGSRGGYTF
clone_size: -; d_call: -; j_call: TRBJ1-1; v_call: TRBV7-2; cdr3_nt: TGTGCCAGCAGCTCGACACCCCCCCGGACACACAAAGAAGCTTTCTTT; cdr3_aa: CASSSTPPRTHKEAFF
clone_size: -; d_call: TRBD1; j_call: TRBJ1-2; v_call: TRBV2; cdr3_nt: TGTGCCAGGGAGACAGGGTCGACGTATGGCTACACCTTC; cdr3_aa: CARETGSTYGYTF
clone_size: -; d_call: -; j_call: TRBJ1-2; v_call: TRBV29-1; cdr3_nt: TGCAGCGTGGCCTGGGGGCTGGGCTATGGCTACACCTTC; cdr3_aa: CSVAWGLGYGYTF
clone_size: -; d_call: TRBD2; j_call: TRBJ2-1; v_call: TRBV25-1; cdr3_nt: TGTGCCAGCAGAACTAGCGGGGGAGACAATGAGCAGTTCTTC; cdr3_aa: CASRTSGGDNEQFF
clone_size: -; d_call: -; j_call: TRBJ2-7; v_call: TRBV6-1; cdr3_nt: TGTGCCAGCTTATATAGATTCCCCTCCTACGAGCAGTACTTC; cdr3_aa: CASLYRFPSYEQYF
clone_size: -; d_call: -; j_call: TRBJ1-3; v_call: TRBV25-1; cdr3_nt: TGTGCCAGCAGTGAATGGGGCAGACACTCTGGAAACACCATATATTTT; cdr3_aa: CASSEWGRHSGNTIYF
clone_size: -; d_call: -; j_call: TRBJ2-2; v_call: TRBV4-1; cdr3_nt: TGCGCCAGCAGCCAAGACCCCGGGAGAATTAAGGGCACCGGGGAGCTGTTTTTT; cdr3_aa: CASSQDPGRIKGTGELFF
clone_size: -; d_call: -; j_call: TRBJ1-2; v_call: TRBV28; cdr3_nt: TGTGCCAGCAGTGTCCGTTTAGAGGGGGACACCTTC; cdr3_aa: CASSVRLEGDTF
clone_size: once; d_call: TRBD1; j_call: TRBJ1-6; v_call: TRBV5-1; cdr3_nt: TGCGCCAGCAGCTCCAGCCCAGGGGGCCCCTATAATTCACCCCTCCACTTT; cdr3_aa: CASSSSPGGPYNSPLHF